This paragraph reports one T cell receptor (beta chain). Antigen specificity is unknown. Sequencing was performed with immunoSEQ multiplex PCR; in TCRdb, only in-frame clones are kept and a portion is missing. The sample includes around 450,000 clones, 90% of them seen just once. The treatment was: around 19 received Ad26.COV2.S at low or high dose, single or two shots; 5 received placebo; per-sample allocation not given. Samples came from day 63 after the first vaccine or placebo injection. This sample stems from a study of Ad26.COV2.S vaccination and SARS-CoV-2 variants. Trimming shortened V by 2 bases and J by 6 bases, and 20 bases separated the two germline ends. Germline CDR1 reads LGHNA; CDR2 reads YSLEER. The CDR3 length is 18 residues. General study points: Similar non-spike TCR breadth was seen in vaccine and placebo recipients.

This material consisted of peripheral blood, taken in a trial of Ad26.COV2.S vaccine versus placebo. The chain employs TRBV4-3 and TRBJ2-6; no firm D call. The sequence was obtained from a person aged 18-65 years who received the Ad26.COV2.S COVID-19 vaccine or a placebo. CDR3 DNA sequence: TGCGCCAGCAGCCAAAACTTTTTTTCGGGCGGCGCGGCCAACGTCCTGACTTTC. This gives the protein CASSQNFFSGGAANVLTF.